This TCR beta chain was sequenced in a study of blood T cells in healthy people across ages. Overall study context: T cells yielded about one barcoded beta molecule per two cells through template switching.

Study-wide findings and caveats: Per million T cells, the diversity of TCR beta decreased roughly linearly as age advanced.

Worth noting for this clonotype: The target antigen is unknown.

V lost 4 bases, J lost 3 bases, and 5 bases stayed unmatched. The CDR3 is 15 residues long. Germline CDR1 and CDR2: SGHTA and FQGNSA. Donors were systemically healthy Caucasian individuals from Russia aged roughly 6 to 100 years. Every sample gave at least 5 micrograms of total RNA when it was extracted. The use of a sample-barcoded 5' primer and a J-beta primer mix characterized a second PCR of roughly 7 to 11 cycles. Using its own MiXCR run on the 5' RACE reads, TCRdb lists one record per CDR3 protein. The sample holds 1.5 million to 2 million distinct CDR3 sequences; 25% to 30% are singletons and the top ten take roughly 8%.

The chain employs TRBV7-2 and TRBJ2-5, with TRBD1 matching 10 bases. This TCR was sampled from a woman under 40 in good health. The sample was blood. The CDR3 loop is CASSSLGTGEETQYF. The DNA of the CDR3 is TGTGCCAGCAGCTCCCTCGGGACAGGGGAAGAGACCCAGTACTTC.